This T cell receptor beta chain comes out of a study of blood T cell repertoires in COVID-19. Overall study context: Spain, Italy and the United States supplied samples that represented acute and convalescent COVID-19. PBMCs, B-cell-depleted T cells, or T cells provided the cDNA or gDNA that made up the material.

Original data processing: Amplified reference gene primers provided the basis for estimating nucleated cell counts. The assay was immunoSEQ multiplex PCR, and TCRdb's table has in-frame clones only and misses some. V, J and clone size reflect that table, while D and trimming were determined from the DNA. The top ten hold under 35% of the sample, which has about 100,000 clones, 70% to 80% seen once. From germline, CDR1 is ENHRY and CDR2 SYGVKD. This CDR3 contains 16 residues. The V end lost 6 bases, the J end lost 2 bases, and 16 bases lay between the germline ends. The source is a man in his 70s with active or convalescent COVID-19. V gene TRBV10-3 combines with J gene TRBJ1-4; D remains ambiguous. The sequenced sample consisted of peripheral blood. CDR3: CAISPRPGGTNEKLFF. CDR3 DNA: TGTGCCATCAGCCCAAGGCCTGGAGGGACTAATGAAAAACTGTTTTTT.